The T cell receptor (beta chain) described here comes from a study of T cell changes during pregnancy in multiple sclerosis. Assay used: immunoSEQ multiplex PCR; TCRdb lists only in-frame clones, some missing. The data show approximately 57,000 clones, approximately 90% seen once. Germline V gene lookup returns CDR1 SNHLY and CDR2 FYNNEI. V was trimmed by 6 bases and J by 4 bases, leaving 18 bases between them. The CDR3 totals 15 residues. The chain carries TRBV2 and TRBJ2-5; a possible D gene is TRBD2 (6 bases). The source material was peripheral blood, sampled after pregnancy. This receptor was obtained from a female donor in good health, enrolled as a control in a pregnancy study. CDR3 region: CASRSPGDRGETQYF. CDR3 DNA sequence: TGTGCCAGCAGGAGTCCGGGGGATCGAGGAGAGACCCAGTACTTC.